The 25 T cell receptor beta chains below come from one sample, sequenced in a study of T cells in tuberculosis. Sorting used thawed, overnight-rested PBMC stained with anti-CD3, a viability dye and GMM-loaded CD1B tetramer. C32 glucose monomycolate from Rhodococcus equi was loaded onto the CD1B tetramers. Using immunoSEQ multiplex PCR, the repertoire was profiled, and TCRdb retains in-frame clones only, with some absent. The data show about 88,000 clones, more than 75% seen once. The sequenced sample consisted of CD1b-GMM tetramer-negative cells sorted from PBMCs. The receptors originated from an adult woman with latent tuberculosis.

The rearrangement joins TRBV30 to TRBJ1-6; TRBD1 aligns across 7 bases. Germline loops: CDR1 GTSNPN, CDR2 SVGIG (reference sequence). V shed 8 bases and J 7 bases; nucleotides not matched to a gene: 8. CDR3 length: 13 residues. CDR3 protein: CASTRDSNSPLHF. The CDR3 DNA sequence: TGTGCCAGCACTCGGGACAGCAATTCACCCCTCCACTTT.

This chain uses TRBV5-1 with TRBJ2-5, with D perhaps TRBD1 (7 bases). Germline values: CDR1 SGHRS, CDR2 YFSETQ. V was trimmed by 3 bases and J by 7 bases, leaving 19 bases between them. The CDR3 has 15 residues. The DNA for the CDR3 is TGCGCCAGCAGCTACAGGGGAGGTGTTGAAGGGACCCAGTACTTC. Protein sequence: CASSYRGGVEGTQYF.

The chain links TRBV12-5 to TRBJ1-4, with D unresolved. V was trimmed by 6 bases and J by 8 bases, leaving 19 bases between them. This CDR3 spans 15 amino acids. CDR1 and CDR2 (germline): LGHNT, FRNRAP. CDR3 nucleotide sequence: TGTGCTAGTGGCTCATACCACCCCGGCGGGGAAAAACTGTTTTTT. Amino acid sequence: CASGSYHPGGEKLFF.

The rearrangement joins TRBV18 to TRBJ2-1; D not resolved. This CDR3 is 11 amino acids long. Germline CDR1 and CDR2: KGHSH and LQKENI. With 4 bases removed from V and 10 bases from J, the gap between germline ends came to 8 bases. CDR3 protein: CASSLMGEQFF. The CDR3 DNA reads TGTGCCAGCTCACTTATGGGCGAGCAGTTCTTC.

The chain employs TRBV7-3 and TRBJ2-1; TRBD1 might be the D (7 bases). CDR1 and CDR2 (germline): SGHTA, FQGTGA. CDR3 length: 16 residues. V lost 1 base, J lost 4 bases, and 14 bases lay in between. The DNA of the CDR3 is TGTGCCAGCAGCTTAATGGGGGCAGGGGGGTACAATGAGCAGTTCTTC. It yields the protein CASSLMGAGGYNEQFF.

The CDR3 region is CAVEDRGTSYEQYF. CDR3 DNA: TGTGCCGTGGAAGACAGGGGTACCTCCTACGAGCAGTACTTC. The chain employs TRBV10-3 and TRBJ2-7; 8 nucleotides match TRBD1. With V trimmed by 11 bases and J by 0 bases, 9 bases remained unmatched. The CDR3 is made up of 14 amino acids. Germline V gene lookup returns CDR1 ENHRY and CDR2 SYGVKD.

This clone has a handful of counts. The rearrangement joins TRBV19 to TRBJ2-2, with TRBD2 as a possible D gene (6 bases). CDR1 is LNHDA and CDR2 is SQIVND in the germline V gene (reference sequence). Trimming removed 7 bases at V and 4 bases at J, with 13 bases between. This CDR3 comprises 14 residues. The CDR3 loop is CASIAAGRTGELFF. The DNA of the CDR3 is TGTGCCAGTATCGCGGCGGGGCGCACCGGGGAGCTGTTTTTT.

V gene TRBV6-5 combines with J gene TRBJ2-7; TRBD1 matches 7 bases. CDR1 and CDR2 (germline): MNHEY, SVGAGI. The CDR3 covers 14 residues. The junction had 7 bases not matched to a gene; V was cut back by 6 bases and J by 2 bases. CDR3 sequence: CASSKDRVTYEQYF. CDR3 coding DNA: TGTGCCAGCAGCAAAGACAGGGTAACCTACGAGCAGTACTTC.

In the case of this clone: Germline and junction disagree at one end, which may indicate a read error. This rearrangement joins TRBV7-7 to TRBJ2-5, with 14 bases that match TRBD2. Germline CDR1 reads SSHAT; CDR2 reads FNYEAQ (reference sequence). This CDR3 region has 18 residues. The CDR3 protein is CASSLRRTSGGHQETQYF. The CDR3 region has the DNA TGTGCTAGCAGCCTTAGAAGGACTAGCGGGGGGCACCAAGAGACCCAGTACTTC.

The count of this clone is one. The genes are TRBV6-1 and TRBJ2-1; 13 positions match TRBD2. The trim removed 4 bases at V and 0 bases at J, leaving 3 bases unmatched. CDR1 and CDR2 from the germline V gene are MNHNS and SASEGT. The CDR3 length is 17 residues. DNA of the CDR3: TGTGCCAGCAGTGGACTAGCGGGGGGTCTCTCCTACAATGAGCAGTTCTTC. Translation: CASSGLAGGLSYNEQFF.

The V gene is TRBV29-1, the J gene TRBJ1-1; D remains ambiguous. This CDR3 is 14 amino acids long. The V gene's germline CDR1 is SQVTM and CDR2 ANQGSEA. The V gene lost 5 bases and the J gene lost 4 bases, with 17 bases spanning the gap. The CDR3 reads CSVPAGPRGTEAFF. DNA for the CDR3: TGCAGCGTTCCGGCGGGCCCTCGAGGCACTGAAGCTTTCTTT.

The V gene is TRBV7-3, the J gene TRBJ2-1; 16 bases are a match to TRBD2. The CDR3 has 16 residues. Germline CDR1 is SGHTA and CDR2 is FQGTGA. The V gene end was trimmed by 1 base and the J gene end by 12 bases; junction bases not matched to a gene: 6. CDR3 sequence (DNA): TGTGCCAGCAGCTTAAGTGGGACTAGCGGGGGGGCTGGGCAGTTCTTC. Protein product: CASSLSGTSGGAGQFF.

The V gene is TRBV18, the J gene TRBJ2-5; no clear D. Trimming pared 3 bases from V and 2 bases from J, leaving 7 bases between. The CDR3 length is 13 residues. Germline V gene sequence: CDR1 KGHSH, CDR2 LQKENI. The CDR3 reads CASSPQAQETQYF. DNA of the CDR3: TGTGCCAGCTCACCGCAGGCTCAAGAGACCCAGTACTTC.

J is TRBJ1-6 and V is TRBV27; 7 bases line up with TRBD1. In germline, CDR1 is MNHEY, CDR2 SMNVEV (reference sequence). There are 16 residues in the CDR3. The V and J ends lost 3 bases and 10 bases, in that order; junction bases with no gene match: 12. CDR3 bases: TGTGCCAGCAGTTTCGACCCACAGGGGATTGGCTCACCCCTCCACTTT. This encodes CASSFDPQGIGSPLHF.

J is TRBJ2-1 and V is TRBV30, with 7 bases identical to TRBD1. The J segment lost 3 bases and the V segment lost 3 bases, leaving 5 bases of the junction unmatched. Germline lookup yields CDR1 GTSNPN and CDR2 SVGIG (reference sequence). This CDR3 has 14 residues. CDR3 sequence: CAWSPGQNYNEQFF. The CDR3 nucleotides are TGTGCCTGGAGCCCGGGACAGAACTACAATGAGCAGTTCTTC.

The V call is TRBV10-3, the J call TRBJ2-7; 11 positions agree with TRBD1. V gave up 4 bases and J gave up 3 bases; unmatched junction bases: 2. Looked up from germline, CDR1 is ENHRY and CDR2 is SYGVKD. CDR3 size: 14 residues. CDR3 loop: CAISGGQGGYEQYF. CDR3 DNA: TGTGCCATCAGTGGGGGACAGGGGGGCTACGAGCAGTACTTC.

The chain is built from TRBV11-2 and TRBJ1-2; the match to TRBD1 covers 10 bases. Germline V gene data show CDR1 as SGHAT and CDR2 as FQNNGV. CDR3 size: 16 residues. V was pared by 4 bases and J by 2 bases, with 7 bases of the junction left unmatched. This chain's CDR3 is CASSSGPGQGNYGYTF. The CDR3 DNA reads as TGTGCCAGCAGCTCCGGACCGGGACAGGGGAACTATGGCTACACCTTC. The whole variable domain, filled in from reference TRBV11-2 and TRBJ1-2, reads EAGVAQSPRYKIIEKRQSVAFWCNPISGHATLYWYQQILGQGPKLLIQFQNNGVVDDSQLPKDRFSAERLKGVDSTLKIQPAKLEDSAVYLCASSSGPGQGNYGYTFGSGTRLTVV.

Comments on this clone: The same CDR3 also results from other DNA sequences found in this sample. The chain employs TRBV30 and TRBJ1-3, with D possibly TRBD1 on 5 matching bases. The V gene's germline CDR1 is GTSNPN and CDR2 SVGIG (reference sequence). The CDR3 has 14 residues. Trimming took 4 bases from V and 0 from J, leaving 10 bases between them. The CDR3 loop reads CAWISRASGNTIYF. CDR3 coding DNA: TGTGCCTGGATTTCCAGGGCCTCTGGAAACACCATATATTTT.

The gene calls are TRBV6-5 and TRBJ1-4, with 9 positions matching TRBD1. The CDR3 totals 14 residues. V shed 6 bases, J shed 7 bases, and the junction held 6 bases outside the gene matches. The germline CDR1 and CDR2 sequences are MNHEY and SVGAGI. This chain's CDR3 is CASRDRGRLEKLFF. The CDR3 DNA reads TGTGCCAGCAGGGACAGGGGTCGGCTTGAAAAACTGTTTTTT.

CDR3 amino acids: CASSPAGLGTDTQYF. The CDR3 bases are TGCGCCAGCAGTCCAGCGGGACTAGGGACAGATACGCAGTATTTT. The J gene is TRBJ2-3, the V gene TRBV5-1; 8 positions match TRBD2. The CDR3 consists of 15 residues. The J segment lost 3 bases and the V segment lost 5 bases, leaving 8 bases of the junction unmatched. Germline CDR1 and CDR2: SGHRS and YFSETQ.

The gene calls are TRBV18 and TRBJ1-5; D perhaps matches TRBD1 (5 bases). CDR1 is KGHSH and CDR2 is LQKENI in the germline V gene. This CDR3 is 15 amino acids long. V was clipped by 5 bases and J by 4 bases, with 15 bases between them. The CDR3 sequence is CASSTRDFENQPQHF. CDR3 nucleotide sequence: TGTGCCAGCTCAACGCGGGACTTCGAAAATCAGCCCCAGCATTTT.

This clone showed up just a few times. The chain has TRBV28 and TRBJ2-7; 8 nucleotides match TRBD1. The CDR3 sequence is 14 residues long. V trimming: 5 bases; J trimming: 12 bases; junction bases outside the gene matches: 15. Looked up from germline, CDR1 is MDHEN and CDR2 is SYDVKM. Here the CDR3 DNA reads TGTGCCAGCAGTCCCGACAGGGGTCGCGTTGTGTGGTACGTC. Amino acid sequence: CASSPDRGRVVWYV.

As DNA, the CDR3 is TGCAGCGTTATACGACAGGGGAGCTCCTACAATGAGCAGTTCTTC. Translation: CSVIRQGSSYNEQFF. The V call is TRBV29-1, the J call TRBJ2-1, with 8 nucleotides matching TRBD1. Germline V gene data show CDR1 as SQVTM and CDR2 as ANQGSEA. The CDR3 contains 15 residues. Unmatched junction bases numbered 6, after V lost 5 bases and J lost 0 bases.

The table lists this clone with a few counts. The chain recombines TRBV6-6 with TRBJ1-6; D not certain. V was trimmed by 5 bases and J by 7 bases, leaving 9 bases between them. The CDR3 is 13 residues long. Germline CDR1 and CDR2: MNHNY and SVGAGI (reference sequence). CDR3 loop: CASSQLGNSPLHF. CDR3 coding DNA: TGTGCCAGCAGTCAACTCGGGAATTCACCCCTCCACTTT.

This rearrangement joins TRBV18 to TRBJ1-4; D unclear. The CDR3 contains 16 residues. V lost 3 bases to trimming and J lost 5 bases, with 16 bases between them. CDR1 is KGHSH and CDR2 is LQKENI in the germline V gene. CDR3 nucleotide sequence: TGTGCCAGCTCACCTGCCCGGGAGGGAAGAAATGAAAAACTGTTTTTT. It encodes CASSPAREGRNEKLFF.